This T cell receptor (beta chain) is drawn from a study of early T cells in non-severe SARS-CoV-2 infection. Study in general: Sequencing input comprised bulk RNA from unsorted whole blood; chain pairing was not available. Study-wide results and caveats: Private and CD4 specificities were missed by VDJdb matching, which favored anti-spike CD8 responses.

Trimming removed 0 bases from V and 4 bases from J, with 12 bases in between. Looked up from germline, CDR1 is LNHDA and CDR2 is SQIVND (reference sequence). This CDR3 contains 15 residues. Unique molecular identifiers were attached to individual cDNA molecules. TCRdb processed the 5' RACE reads anew with MiXCR; each CDR3 protein has one entry. The table has 40,000 to 55,000 distinct CDR3 sequences, around 6.3% seen once. Only a few counts were recorded for this clonotype. Its matching antigen is unknown. The V call is TRBV19, the J call TRBJ1-2; D may be TRBD1 (5 bases). The receptor was derived from an adult who was a healthcare worker with PCR-confirmed SARS-CoV-2 infection or an uninfected control (not recorded which). Sequencing used whole blood, obtained at baseline. The CDR3 is CASSIDPGDAYGYTF. The CDR3 DNA is TGTGCCAGTAGTATAGATCCGGGGGACGCCTATGGCTACACCTTC.